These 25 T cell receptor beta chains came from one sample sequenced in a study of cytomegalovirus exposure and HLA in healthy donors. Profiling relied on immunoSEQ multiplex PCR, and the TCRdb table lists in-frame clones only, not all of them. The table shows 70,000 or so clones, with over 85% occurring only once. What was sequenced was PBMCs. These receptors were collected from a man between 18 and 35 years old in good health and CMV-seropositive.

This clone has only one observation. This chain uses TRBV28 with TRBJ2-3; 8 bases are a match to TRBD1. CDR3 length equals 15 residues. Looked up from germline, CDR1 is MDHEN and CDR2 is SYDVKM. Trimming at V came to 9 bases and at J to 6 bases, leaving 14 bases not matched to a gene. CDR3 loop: CASRPGGGLLDTQYF. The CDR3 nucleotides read TGTGCCAGTAGGCCAGGGGGCGGTCTTCTCGATACGCAGTATTTT.

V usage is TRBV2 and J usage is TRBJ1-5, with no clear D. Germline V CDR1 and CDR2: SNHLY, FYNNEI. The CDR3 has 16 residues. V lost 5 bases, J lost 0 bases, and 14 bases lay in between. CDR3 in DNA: TGTGCCAGCAGTCTTAAGGTGACATATAGCAATCAGCCCCAGCATTTT. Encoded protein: CASSLKVTYSNQPQHF.

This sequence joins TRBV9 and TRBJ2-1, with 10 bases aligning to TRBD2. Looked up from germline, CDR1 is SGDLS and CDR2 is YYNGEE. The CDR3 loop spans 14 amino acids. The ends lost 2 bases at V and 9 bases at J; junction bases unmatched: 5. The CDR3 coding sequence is TGTGCCAGCAGCGTTACTAGCGGGAAGAGTGAGCAGTTCTTC. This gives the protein CASSVTSGKSEQFF.

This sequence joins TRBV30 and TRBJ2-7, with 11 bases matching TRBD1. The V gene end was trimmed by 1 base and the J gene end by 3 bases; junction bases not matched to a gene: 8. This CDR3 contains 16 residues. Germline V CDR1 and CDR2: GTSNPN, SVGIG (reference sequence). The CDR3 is CAWSALGDRGFYEQYF. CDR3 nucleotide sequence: TGTGCCTGGAGTGCCCTCGGGGACAGGGGGTTCTACGAGCAGTACTTC.

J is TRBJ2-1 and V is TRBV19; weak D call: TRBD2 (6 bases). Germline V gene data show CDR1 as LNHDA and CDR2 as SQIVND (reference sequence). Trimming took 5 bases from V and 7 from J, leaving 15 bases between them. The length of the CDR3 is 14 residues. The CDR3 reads CASSALRSGNEQFF. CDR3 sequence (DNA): TGTGCCAGTAGTGCCTTGAGAAGCGGGAATGAGCAGTTCTTC.

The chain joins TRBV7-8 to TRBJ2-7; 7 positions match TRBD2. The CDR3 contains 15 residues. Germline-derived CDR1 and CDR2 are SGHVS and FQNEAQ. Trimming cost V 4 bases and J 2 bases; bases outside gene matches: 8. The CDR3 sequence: CASSYKPSGTYEQYF. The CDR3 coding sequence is TGTGCCAGCAGCTATAAGCCCAGCGGGACCTACGAGCAGTACTTC.

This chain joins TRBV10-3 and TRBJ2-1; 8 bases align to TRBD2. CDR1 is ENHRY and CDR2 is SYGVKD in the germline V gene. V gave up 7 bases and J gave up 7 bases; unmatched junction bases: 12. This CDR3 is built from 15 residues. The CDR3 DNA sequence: TGTGCCATCAAAGGAAGCGGGAGCCGCCAGAATGAGCAGTTCTTC. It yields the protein CAIKGSGSRQNEQFF.

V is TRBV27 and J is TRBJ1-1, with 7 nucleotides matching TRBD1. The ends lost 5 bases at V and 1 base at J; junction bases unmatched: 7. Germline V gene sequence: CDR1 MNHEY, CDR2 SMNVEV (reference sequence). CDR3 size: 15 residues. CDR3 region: CASSPPGQWNTEAFF. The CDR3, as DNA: TGTGCCAGCAGTCCCCCGGGACAGTGGAACACTGAAGCTTTCTTT.

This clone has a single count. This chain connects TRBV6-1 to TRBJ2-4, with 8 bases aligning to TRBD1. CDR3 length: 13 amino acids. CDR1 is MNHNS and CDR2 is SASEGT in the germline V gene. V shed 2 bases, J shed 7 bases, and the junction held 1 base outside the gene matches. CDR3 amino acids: CASSEHRGNIQYF. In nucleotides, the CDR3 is TGTGCCAGCAGTGAACACAGGGGGAACATTCAGTACTTC.

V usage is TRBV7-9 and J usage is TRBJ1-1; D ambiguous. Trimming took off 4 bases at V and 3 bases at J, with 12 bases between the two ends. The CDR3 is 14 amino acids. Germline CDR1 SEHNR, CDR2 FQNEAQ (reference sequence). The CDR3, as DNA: TGTGCCAGCAGCTCGAGCCTCGGTGACACTGAAGCTTTCTTT. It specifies CASSSSLGDTEAFF.

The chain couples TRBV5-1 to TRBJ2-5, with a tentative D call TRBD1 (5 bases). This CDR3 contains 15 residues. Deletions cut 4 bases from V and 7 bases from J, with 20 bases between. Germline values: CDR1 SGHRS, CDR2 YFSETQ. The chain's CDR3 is CASSPAARTYGTQYF. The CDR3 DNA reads TGCGCCAGCAGCCCCGCGGCCAGGACATATGGGACCCAGTACTTC.

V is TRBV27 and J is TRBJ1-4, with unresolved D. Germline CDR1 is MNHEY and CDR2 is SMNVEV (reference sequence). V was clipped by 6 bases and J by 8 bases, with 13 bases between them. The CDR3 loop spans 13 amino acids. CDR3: CASSSMVGEKLFF. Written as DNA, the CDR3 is TGTGCCAGCAGCAGTATGGTCGGGGAAAAACTGTTTTTT.

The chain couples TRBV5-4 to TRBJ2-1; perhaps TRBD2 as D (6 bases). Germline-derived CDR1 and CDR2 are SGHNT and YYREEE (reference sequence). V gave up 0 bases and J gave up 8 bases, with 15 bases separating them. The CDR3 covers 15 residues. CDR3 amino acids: CASSLGGKGIDEQFF. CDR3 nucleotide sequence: TGTGCCAGCAGCTTGGGCGGGAAAGGTATCGATGAGCAGTTCTTC.

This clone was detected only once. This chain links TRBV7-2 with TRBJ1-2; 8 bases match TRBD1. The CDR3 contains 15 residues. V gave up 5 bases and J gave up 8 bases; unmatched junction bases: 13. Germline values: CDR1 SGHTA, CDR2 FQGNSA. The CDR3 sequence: CASSRSDRVFLGYTF. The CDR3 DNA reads TGTGCCAGCAGCCGCTCGGACAGGGTCTTCCTGGGCTACACCTTC. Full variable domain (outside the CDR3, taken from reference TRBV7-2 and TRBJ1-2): GAGVSQSPSNKVTEKGKDVELRCDPISGHTALYWYRQSLGQGLEFLIYFQGNSAPDKSGLPSDRFSAERTGGSVSTLTIQRTQQEDSAVYLCASSRSDRVFLGYTFGSGTRLTVV.

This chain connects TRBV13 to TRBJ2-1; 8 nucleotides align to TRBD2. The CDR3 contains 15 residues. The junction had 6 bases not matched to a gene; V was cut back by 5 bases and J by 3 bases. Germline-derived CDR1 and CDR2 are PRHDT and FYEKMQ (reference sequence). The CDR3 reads CASSPSGRFYNEQFF. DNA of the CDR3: TGTGCCAGCAGCCCCAGCGGGAGATTCTACAATGAGCAGTTCTTC.

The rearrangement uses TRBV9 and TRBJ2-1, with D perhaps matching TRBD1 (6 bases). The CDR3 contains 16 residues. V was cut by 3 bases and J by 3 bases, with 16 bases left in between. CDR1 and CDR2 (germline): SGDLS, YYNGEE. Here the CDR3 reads CASSGTGPTRYNEQFF. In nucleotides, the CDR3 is TGTGCCAGCAGCGGAACAGGGCCCACCCGCTACAATGAGCAGTTCTTC.

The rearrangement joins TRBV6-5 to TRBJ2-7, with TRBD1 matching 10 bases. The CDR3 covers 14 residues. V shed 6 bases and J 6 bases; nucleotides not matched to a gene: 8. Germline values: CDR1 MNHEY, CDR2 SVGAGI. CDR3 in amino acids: CASRSGTGDFEQYF. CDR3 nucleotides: TGTGCCAGCAGGTCCGGGACAGGGGATTTCGAGCAGTACTTC.

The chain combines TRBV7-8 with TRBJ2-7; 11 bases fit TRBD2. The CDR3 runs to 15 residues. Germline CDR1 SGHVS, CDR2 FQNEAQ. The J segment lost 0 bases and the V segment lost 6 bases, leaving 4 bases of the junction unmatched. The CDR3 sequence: CASRPTSGSSYEQYF. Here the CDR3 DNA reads TGTGCCAGCAGACCCACTAGCGGGAGCTCCTACGAGCAGTACTTC.

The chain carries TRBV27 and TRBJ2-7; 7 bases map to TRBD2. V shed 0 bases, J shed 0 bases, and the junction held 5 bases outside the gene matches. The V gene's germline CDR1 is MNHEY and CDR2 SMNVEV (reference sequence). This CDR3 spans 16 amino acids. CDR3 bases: TGTGCCAGCAGTTTATCGGGAGGGATCAGCTCCTACGAGCAGTACTTC. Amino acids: CASSLSGGISSYEQYF.

CDR3 sequence reads: CASSLTTDTQYF. The DNA of the CDR3 is TGTGCCAGCAGTCTAACCACAGATACGCAGTATTTT. This chain links TRBV28 with TRBJ2-3; the D is unclear. Germline-derived CDR1 and CDR2 are MDHEN and SYDVKM. This CDR3 region has 12 residues. Trimming took off 5 bases at V and 2 bases at J, with 5 bases between the two ends.

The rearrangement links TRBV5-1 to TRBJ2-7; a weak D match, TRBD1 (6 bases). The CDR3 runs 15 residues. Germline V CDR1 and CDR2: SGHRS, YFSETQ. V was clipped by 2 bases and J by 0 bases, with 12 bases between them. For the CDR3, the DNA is TGCGCCAGCAGCTTAACCGGGACAAGCTCCTACGAGCAGTACTTC. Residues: CASSLTGTSSYEQYF.

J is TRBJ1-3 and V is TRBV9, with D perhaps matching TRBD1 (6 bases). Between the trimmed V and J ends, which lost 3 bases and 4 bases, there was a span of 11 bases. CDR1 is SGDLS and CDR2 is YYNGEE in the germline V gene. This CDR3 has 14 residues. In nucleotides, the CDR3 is TGTGCCAGCAGCGGGGACATCGGCGGAAACACCATATATTTT. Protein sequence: CASSGDIGGNTIYF.

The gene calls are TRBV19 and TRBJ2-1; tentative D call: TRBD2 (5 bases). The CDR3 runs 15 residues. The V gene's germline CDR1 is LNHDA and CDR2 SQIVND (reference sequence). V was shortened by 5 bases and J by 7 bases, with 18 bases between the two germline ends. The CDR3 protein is CASSPSLLGKNEQFF. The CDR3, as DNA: TGTGCCAGTAGTCCATCCCTACTCGGGAAAAATGAGCAGTTCTTC.

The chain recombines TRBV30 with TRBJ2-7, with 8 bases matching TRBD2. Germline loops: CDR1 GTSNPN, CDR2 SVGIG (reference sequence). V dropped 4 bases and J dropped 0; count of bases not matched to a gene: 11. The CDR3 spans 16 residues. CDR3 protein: CAWIDGGGSGSYEQYF. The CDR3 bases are TGTGCCTGGATTGACGGCGGGGGGTCGGGCTCCTACGAGCAGTACTTC.

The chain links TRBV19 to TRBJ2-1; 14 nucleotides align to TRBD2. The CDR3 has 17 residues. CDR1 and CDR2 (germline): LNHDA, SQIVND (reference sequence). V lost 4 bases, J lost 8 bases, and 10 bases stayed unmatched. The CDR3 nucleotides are TGTGCCAGTAGTACGCCCGCCGGGACTAGCGGGAGAGATGAGCAGTTCTTC. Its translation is CASSTPAGTSGRDEQFF.